This T cell receptor beta chain comes out of a study of blood T cell dynamics during melanoma immunotherapy. Noted time point: pre-treatment baseline. Prior systemic cancer therapy, immunosuppressant use and other active malignancies excluded patients. Germline assignment: CDR1 SGHAT and CDR2 FQNNGV. This CDR3 has 14 amino acids. Deletions cut 3 bases from V and 4 bases from J, with 13 bases between. A fixed DNA input of around 0.35 ug was used per bulk PBMC sample. Some clones are missing from TCRdb's copy, which holds only in-frame ones; the method was immunoSEQ multiplex PCR. The data show 10,000 or so clones, about 88% seen once.

This clonotype originated in a human donor with melanoma. Sequenced here: blood, sampled from a patient treated with checkpoint blockade. V is TRBV11-2 and J is TRBJ2-7; no clear D gene. The CDR3 spells CASSLGPQGYEQYF. In DNA form, the CDR3 reads TGTGCCAGCAGCTTGGGTCCCCAAGGATACGAGCAGTACTTC.